A selection of T cell receptor beta chains follows, all from one sample in a study of blood T cell repertoires in COVID-19. Produced via immunoSEQ multiplex PCR; TCRdb's table is partial and in-frame only. The profile covers 300,000 to 400,000 clones, with about nine tenths appearing a single time and about 5% taken by the ten largest. The specimen sequenced was PBMCs or T cells enriched from blood (not recorded which). The origin of the receptors is a man in his sixties who had recovered from COVID-19. Each CDR3 is given with its conserved first and last residue. Each record gives: V gene, D gene, J gene, clone size, CDR3 protein, CDR3 DNA. The D gene is left open where the match is weak. Where a row states a size, it is once, few, many or the class of an expanded clone; other rows omit it.

>TRBV9|TRBD2|TRBJ2-1|-
CASSVALGGASYNEQFF
TGTGCCAGCAGCGTAGCTCTCGGGGGGGCTTCCTACAATGAGCAGTTCTTC
>TRBV11-3|TRBD1|TRBJ1-1|-
CASSLAGGSEAFF
TGTGCCAGCAGCTTGGCAGGGGGCTCTGAAGCTTTCTTT
>TRBV5-8|-|TRBJ1-5|-
CASSLVTGSQPQHF
TGTGCCAGCAGCTTGGTCACAGGGTCCCAGCCCCAGCATTTT
>TRBV23-1|TRBD1|TRBJ1-3|-
CASSLCQGQGSGSGNTIYF
TGCGCCAGCAGTCTCTGTCAGGGACAGGGAAGTGGGTCTGGAAACACCATATATTTT
>TRBV7-2|TRBD1|TRBJ1-2|-
CASSLVQGSTANYGYTF
TGTGCCAGCAGCTTAGTACAGGGGTCTACGGCTAACTATGGCTACACCTTC
>TRBV27|-|TRBJ2-5|-
CASSFSAPCRCRETQYF
TGTGCCAGCAGTTTTTCCGCACCTTGCAGGTGTCGTGAGACCCAGTACTTC
>TRBV7-8|TRBD1|TRBJ2-7|-
CASSFRRGTGQYF
TGTGCCAGCAGCTTCAGGCGTGGGACAGGGCAGTACTTC
>TRBV9|-|TRBJ2-1|-
CASSPRISYNEQFF
TGTGCCAGCAGCCCGCGGATCTCCTACAATGAGCAGTTCTTC
>TRBV6-5|-|TRBJ2-5|once
CASSYGGGSGQETQYF
TGTGCCAGCAGTTACGGTGGAGGGTCAGGCCAAGAGACCCAGTACTTC
>TRBV28|-|TRBJ2-1|-
CASSRGGSYNEQFF
TGTGCCAGCAGTAGAGGGGGCTCCTACAATGAGCAGTTCTTC
>TRBV4-1|TRBD2|TRBJ2-7|few
CASSLLAGGPYEQYF
TGCGCCAGCAGCCTTCTAGCGGGAGGTCCCTACGAGCAGTACTTC
>TRBV5-1|TRBD2|TRBJ2-5|-
CASSKGLAGGFRIETQYF
TGCGCCAGCAGCAAGGGACTAGCGGGAGGATTTAGAATAGAGACCCAGTACTTC
>TRBV5-1|-|TRBJ2-2|-
CASSPRPPTGELFF
TGCGCCAGCAGCCCTAGACCCCCGACCGGGGAGCTGTTTTTT
>TRBV18|TRBD2|TRBJ2-5|few
CASSPPSGRGETQYF
TGTGCCAGCTCACCACCCAGCGGGAGGGGCGAGACCCAGTACTTC
>TRBV28|-|TRBJ2-7|-
CASSPPLRGQVGQYF
TGTGCCAGCTCTCCTCCCCTGCGGGGCCAAGTCGGGCAGTACTTC
>TRBV5-1|TRBD1|TRBJ1-1|-
CASTRGIQGAEAFF
TGCGCCAGCACCCGGGGTATACAGGGGGCTGAAGCTTTCTTT
>TRBV6-2/TRBV6-3|TRBD2|TRBJ2-7|-
CASSYLGLAGNYEQYF
TGTGCCAGCAGTTACTTGGGACTAGCGGGAAACTACGAGCAGTACTTC
>TRBV2|TRBD2|TRBJ2-5|-
CASGVAGAMETQYF
TGTGCCAGCGGAGTAGCGGGAGCGATGGAGACCCAGTACTTC
>TRBV5-1|-|TRBJ2-2|-
CASSSDNGLGGELFF
TGCGCCAGCAGCTCGGACAACGGGTTGGGCGGGGAGCTGTTTTTT
>TRBV5-1|TRBD2|TRBJ2-7|-
CASSSLAGASYEQYF
TGCGCCAGCAGCTCTCTAGCGGGAGCCTCCTACGAGCAGTACTTC
>TRBV27|TRBD2|TRBJ2-4|-
CASSSGLAEAKNIQYF
TGTGCCAGCAGTTCGGGACTAGCAGAAGCCAAAAACATTCAGTACTTC
>TRBV5-6|TRBD1|TRBJ1-2|-
CASSTPTGAYGYTF
TGTGCCAGCAGCACACCAACAGGGGCCTATGGCTACACCTTC
>TRBV30|-|TRBJ1-4|-
CAWSVRGTNEKLFF
TGTGCCTGGAGTGTACGGGGAACTAATGAAAAACTGTTTTTT